A selection of T cell receptor beta chains follows, all from one sample in a study of shared clonotypes between healthy human individuals. Method: immunoSEQ multiplex PCR; TCRdb's copy keeps in-frame clones and lacks some. Among 800,000 to 1,200,000 clones, approximately 78% were seen once, and the ten largest hold 0.52%. Material: memory CD4+ T cells from PBMCs. These receptors all stem from a young man in good health. Some clones in this sample may be carry-over from other donors' samples. Both conserved end residues are part of each CDR3. Fields, in order: V gene, D gene, clone size, J gene, CDR3 protein, CDR3 DNA. D genes are given only for firm matches. The size field is filled for only some rows; it gives once, few, many or a size class.

TRBV5-7	TRBD1	.	TRBJ2-1	CASRSRTGSNNEQFF	TGTGCCAGCCGGTCACGGACAGGGTCTAACAATGAGCAGTTCTTC
TRBV29-1	.	few	TRBJ1-2	CSVEMKGTGGYTF	TGCAGCGTTGAAATGAAGGGGACGGGCGGCTACACCTTC
TRBV2	.	.	TRBJ1-2	CASSYDSRGGYTF	TGTGCCAGCAGTTACGACTCGAGGGGTGGCTACACCTTC
TRBV9	.	few	TRBJ2-7	CASSPRLDPYEQYF	TGTGCCAGCAGCCCCCGACTAGACCCCTACGAGCAGTACTTC
TRBV5-6	TRBD2	.	TRBJ2-7	CASSRGLAGGYYEQYF	TGTGCCAGCAGTAGGGGGCTAGCGGGAGGATACTACGAGCAGTACTTC
TRBV7-8	.	.	TRBJ1-1	CASSLGLDTEAFF	TGTGCCAGCAGCCTAGGATTGGACACTGAAGCTTTCTTT
TRBV15	.	.	TRBJ1-4	CATSRGRAPASPNEKLFF	TGTGCCACCAGCAGAGGTCGGGCACCAGCCTCACCTAATGAAAAACTGTTTTTT
TRBV5-8	.	.	TRBJ1-5	CASSFRPPNQPQHF	TGTGCCAGCAGCTTTCGGCCGCCGAATCAGCCCCAGCATTTT
TRBV10-3	TRBD2	.	TRBJ2-3	CAISGQTSGITDTQYF	TGTGCCATCAGTGGACAGACTAGCGGGATCACAGATACGCAGTATTTT
TRBV13	.	.	TRBJ1-1	CASSLDGGRGHTEAFF	TGTGCCAGCAGCTTAGATGGGGGCAGGGGCCACACTGAAGCTTTCTTT
TRBV6-5	.	.	TRBJ1-4	CASSDRDQWEKLFF	TGTGCCAGCAGTGACCGGGACCAATGGGAAAAACTGTTTTTT
TRBV5-1	.	.	TRBJ2-7	CASSRNREGYEQYF	TGCGCCAGCAGCCGTAACAGGGAGGGGTACGAGCAGTACTTC
TRBV6-1	.	.	TRBJ2-1	CASTRSGEQFF	TGTGCCAGCACTAGGAGCGGAGAGCAGTTCTTC
TRBV7-2	.	.	TRBJ1-2	CASSLGGRDNYGYTF	TGTGCCAGCAGCTTAGGAGGAAGGGATAACTATGGCTACACCTTC
TRBV15	.	few	TRBJ1-3	CATSRGVWGRSF	TGTGCCACCAGCAGAGGCGTTTGGGGTCGGAGTTTT
TRBV28	.	.	TRBJ2-1	CASSRRLGSYNEQFF	TGTGCCAGCAGCCGAAGACTGGGCTCCTACAATGAGCAGTTCTTC
TRBV18	.	few	TRBJ1-3	CASSPQGAVSGNTIYF	TGTGCCAGCTCACCCCAAGGGGCTGTCTCTGGAAACACCATATATTTT
TRBV28	.	.	TRBJ2-2	CATWGLAVGELFF	TGTGCCACCTGGGGCCTAGCTGTCGGGGAGCTGTTTTTT
TRBV18	TRBD1	.	TRBJ2-3	CASSQGATDTQYF	TGTGCCAGCTCACAGGGGGCCACAGATACGCAGTATTTT
TRBV19	TRBD2	.	TRBJ2-7	CASKSLGGDYEQYF	TGTGCCAGTAAGTCCCTCGGGGGGGACTACGAGCAGTACTTC
TRBV9	.	.	TRBJ1-2	CASSVEIGQGNYGYTF	TGTGCCAGCAGCGTAGAAATTGGGCAGGGGAACTATGGCTACACCTTC
TRBV7-7	.	.	TRBJ2-2	CAITGYTGELFF	TGTGCCATTACAGGTTACACCGGGGAGCTGTTTTTT
TRBV18	.	.	TRBJ2-4	CASSQGTADSQYF	TGTGCCAGCTCCCAGGGTACAGCAGATTCTCAGTACTTC
TRBV30	TRBD1	.	TRBJ1-2	CASKQGAYGYTF	TGTGCCAGTAAACAGGGGGCTTATGGCTACACCTTC
TRBV28	TRBD1	.	TRBJ1-1	CKSGQGGSTEAFF	TGTAAGTCTGGACAGGGGGGTTCTACTGAAGCTTTCTTT
TRBV10-3	.	.	TRBJ2-1	CAHSSGQGPRTEQFF	TGTGCCCACTCGTCAGGCCAGGGGCCTCGTACTGAGCAGTTCTTC
TRBV28	.	.	TRBJ2-3	CASSFGRTQYF	TGTGCCAGCAGTTTCGGTCGTACGCAGTATTTT
TRBV18	TRBD1	.	TRBJ2-1	CASSPGSGGYNEQFF	TGTGCCAGCTCACCAGGGTCAGGGGGCTACAATGAGCAGTTCTTC
TRBV13	.	.	TRBJ2-7	CASSLRGGPTYEQYF	TGTGCCAGCAGCCTGCGAGGGGGGCCCACCTACGAGCAGTACTTC
TRBV2	.	.	TRBJ2-7	CASRERGHEQYF	TGTGCCAGCAGGGAGAGGGGCCACGAGCAGTACTTC
TRBV18	TRBD1	.	TRBJ1-5	CASSADRGYNQPQHF	TGTGCCAGCTCGGCGGACAGGGGCTACAATCAGCCCCAGCATTTT
TRBV11-2	.	.	TRBJ2-2	CASSLEPGPALFANTGELFF	TGTGCCAGCAGCTTAGAACCGGGACCCGCCCTGTTCGCGAACACCGGGGAGCTGTTTTTT
TRBV5-1	.	.	TRBJ1-4	CASSRGEGEKLFF	TGCGCCAGCAGCCGAGGGGAGGGGGAAAAACTGTTTTTT
TRBV19	.	.	TRBJ1-2	CASSINWDARDGYTF	TGTGCCAGTAGTATAAATTGGGACGCTCGGGACGGCTACACCTTC
TRBV30	.	.	TRBJ1-2	CACQSGGYTF	TGTGCCTGTCAATCGGGTGGCTACACCTTC
TRBV6-5	.	.	TRBJ2-7	CASSLDGTYEQYF	TGTGCCAGCAGTCTGGACGGGACCTACGAGCAGTACTTC
TRBV5-6	.	.	TRBJ2-3	CASSSAASTDTQYF	TGTGCCAGCAGCTCGGCGGCTAGCACAGATACGCAGTATTTT
TRBV19	.	.	TRBJ2-2	CASSTIYPSGELFF	TGTGCCAGTAGTACTATATACCCCTCCGGGGAGCTGTTTTTT
TRBV2	TRBD1	.	TRBJ1-1	CASTVETGETEAFF	TGTGCCAGCACGGTTGAGACAGGGGAGACTGAAGCTTTCTTT
TRBV5-1	TRBD2	.	TRBJ2-1	CASSVIAGGVNEQFF	TGCGCCAGCAGCGTAATAGCGGGAGGCGTCAATGAGCAGTTCTTC
TRBV7-2	.	.	TRBJ1-1	CASSSRLSALYTEAFF	TGTGCCAGCAGCTCGAGGTTGTCGGCCCTCTACACTGAAGCTTTCTTT